This TCR beta chain was sequenced during a study of blood T cell repertoires in COVID-19. TCRdb keeps only in-frame clones here, not all; method: immunoSEQ multiplex PCR. The table shows some 500,000 clones, with approximately 90% occurring only once. This CDR3 region has 14 residues. The germline CDR1 and CDR2 sequences are MNHEY and SMNVEV (reference sequence). V shed 2 bases and J 6 bases; nucleotides not matched to a gene: 6. This receptor was identified in a woman aged 40 to 50 who had recovered from COVID-19. The sequencing input was PBMCs or T cells enriched from blood (not recorded which). The chain employs TRBV27 and TRBJ1-2; 7 bases map to TRBD1. CDR3 sequence: CASSLEGAGDGYTF. CDR3 nucleotides: TGTGCCAGCAGTTTAGAGGGGGCAGGTGATGGCTACACCTTC.